This T cell receptor beta chain was recorded in a study of blood T cell repertoires in COVID-19. About the study: Specimens from acute and convalescent COVID-19 originated in the United States, Italy and Spain. T cells, B-cell-depleted T cells, or PBMCs provided the cDNA or gDNA that served as material.

Repertoires were generated with immunoSEQ multiplex PCR, while TCRdb's copy carries only in-frame clones and drops some. The repertoire holds 100,000 or so clones, with roughly 85% as singletons. V dropped 0 bases and J dropped 0 bases, with 9 bases sitting between them. The CDR3 is 17 amino acids. Looked up from germline, CDR1 is SEHNR and CDR2 is FQNEAQ (reference sequence). This sequence originates from a woman in her sixties or seventies with active or convalescent COVID-19. The sample comprised peripheral blood. This chain uses TRBV7-9 with TRBJ1-6, with unresolved D. The CDR3 DNA follows: TGTGCCAGCAGCTTAGCCGGGGTTACCTCCTATAATTCACCCCTCCACTTT. Translation gives CASSLAGVTSYNSPLHF.